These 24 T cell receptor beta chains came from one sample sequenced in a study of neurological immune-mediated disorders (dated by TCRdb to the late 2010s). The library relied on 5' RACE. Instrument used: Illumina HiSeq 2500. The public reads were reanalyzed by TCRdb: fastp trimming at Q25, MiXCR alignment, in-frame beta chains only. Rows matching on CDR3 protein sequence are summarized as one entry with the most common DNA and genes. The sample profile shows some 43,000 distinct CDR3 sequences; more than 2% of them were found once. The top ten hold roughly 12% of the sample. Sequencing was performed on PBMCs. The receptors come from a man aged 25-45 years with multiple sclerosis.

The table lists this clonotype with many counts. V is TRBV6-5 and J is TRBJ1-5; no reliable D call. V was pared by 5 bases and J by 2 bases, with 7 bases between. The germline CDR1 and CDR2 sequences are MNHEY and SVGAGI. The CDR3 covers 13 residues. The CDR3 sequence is CASSVTGNQPQHF. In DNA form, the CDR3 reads TGTGCCAGCAGTGTTACTGGCAATCAGCCCCAGCATTTT.

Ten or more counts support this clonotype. The CDR3, as DNA: TGTGCCACCAGCAGAGAAGCGGAGGATGAGCAGTTCTTC. Protein: CATSREAEDEQFF. The rearrangement joins TRBV15 to TRBJ2-1; a weak D match, TRBD2 (5 bases). The CDR3 spans 13 residues. Per the germline V gene, CDR1 is LNHNV and CDR2 is YYDKDF (reference sequence). V was trimmed by 0 bases and J by 8 bases, leaving 8 bases between them.

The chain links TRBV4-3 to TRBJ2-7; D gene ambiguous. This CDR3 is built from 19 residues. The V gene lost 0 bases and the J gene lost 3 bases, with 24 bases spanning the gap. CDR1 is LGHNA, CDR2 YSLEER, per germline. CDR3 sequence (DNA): TGCGCCAGCAGCCAAGATTTTGTACAGTGGGCATGGGCTGGCTACGAGCAGTACTTC. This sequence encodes CASSQDFVQWAWAGYEQYF.

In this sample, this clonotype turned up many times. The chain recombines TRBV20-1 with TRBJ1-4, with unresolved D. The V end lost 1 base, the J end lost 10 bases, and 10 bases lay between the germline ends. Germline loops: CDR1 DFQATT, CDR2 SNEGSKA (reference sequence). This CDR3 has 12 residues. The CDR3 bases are TGCAGTGCTAGAGGTCCCGATGGAAAACTGTTTTTT. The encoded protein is CSARGPDGKLFF.

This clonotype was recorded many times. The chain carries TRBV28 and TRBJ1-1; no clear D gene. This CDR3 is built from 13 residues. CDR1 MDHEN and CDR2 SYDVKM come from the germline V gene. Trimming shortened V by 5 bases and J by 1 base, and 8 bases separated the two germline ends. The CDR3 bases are TGTGCCAGCAGTCTCCCAGCGAACACTGAAGCTTTCTTT. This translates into CASSLPANTEAFF.

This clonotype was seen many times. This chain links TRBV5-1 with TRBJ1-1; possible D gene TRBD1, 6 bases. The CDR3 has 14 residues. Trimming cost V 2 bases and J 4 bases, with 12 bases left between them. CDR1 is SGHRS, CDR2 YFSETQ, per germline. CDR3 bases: TGCGCCAGCAGCTTAGCGGACAGCGGCACTGAAGCTTTCTTT. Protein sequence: CASSLADSGTEAFF.

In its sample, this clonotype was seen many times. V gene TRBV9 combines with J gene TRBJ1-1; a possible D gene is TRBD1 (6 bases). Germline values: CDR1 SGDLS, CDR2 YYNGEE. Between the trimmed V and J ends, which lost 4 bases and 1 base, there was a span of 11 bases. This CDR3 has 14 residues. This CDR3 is CASSFIGGNTEAFF. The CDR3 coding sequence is TGTGCCAGCAGCTTCATAGGGGGGAACACTGAAGCTTTCTTT. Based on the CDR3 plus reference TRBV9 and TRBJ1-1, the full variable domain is DSGVTQTPKHLITATGQRVTLRCSPRSGDLSVYWYQQSLDQGLQFLIQYYNGEERAKGNILERFSAQQFPDLHSELNLSSLELGDSALYFCASSFIGGNTEAFFGQGTRLTVV.

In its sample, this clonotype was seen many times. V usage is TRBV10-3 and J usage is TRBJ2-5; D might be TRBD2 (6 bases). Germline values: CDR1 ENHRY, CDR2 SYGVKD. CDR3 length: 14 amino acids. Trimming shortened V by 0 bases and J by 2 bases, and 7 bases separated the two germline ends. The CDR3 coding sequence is TGTGCCATCAGTGAGTCGGGGGGACAAGAGACCCAGTACTTC. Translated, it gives CAISESGGQETQYF.

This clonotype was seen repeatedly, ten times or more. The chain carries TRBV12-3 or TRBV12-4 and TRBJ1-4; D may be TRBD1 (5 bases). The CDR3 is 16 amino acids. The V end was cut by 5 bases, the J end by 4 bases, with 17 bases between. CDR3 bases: TGTGCCAGCAGTGGACGCCGGGGCAACGGTAATGAAAAACTGTTTTTT. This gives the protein CASSGRRGNGNEKLFF.

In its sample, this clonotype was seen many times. The CDR3 DNA reads as TGTGCCAGCTCACCCTGGACAGACAGGAACACTGAAGCTTTCTTT. It encodes CASSPWTDRNTEAFF. The chain carries TRBV18 and TRBJ1-1, with D possibly TRBD1 on 6 matching bases. V was clipped by 3 bases and J by 1 base, with 12 bases between them. This CDR3 region has 15 residues. Germline lookup yields CDR1 KGHSH and CDR2 LQKENI.

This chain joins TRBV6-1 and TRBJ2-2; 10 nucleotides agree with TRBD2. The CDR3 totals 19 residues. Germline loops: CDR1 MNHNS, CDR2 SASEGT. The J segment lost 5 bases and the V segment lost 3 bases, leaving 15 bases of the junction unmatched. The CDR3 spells CASSDEDSASGRFTGELFF. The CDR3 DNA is TGTGCCAGCAGTGATGAGGACAGCGCTAGCGGGAGATTTACCGGGGAGCTGTTTTTT.

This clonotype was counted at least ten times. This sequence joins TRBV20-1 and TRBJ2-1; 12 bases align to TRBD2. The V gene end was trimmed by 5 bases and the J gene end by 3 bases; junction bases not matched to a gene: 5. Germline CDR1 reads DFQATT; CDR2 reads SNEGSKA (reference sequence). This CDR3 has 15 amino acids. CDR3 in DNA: TGCAGTGCTCCAACTAGCGGGAGGAACTACAATGAGCAGTTCTTC. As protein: CSAPTSGRNYNEQFF.

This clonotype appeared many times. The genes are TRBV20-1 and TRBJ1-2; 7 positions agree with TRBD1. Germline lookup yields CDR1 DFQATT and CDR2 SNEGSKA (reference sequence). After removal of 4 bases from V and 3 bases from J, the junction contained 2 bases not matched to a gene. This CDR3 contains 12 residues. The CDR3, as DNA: TGCAGTGCTACCGGGACAGACTATGGCTACACCTTC. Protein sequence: CSATGTDYGYTF.

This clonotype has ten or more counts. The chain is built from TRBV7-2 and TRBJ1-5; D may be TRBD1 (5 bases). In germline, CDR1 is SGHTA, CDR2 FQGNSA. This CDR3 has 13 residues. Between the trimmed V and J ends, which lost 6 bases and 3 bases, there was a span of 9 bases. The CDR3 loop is CASRTDPNQPQHF. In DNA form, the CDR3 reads TGTGCCAGCAGGACAGACCCCAATCAGCCCCAGCATTTT.

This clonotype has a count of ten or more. The DNA of the CDR3 is TGTGCCAGCGGGGGACTAGCCAATTCCGGGGAGCTGTTTTTT. Translation: CASGGLANSGELFF. This chain joins TRBV12-3 or TRBV12-4 and TRBJ2-2, with 9 bases matching TRBD2. The CDR3 totals 14 residues. V dropped 8 bases and J dropped 6; count of bases not matched to a gene: 7.

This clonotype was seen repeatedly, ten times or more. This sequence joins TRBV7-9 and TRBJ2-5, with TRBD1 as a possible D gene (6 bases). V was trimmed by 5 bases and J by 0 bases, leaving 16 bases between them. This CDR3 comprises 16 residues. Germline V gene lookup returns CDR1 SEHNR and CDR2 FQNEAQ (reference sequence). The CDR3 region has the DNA TGTGCCAGCAGCGGGGTAGGGACACCATACCAAGAGACCCAGTACTTC. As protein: CASSGVGTPYQETQYF.

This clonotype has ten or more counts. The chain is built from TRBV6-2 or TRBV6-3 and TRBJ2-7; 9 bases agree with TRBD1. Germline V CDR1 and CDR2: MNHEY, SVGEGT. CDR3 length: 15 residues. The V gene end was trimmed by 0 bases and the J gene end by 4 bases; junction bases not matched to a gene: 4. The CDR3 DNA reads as TGTGCCAGCAGTTACTCCCCGACAGGGGGGTACGAGCAGTACTTC. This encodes CASSYSPTGGYEQYF.

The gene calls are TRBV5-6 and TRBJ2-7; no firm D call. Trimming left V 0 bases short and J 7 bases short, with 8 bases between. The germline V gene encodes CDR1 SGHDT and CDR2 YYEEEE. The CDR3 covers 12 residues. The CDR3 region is CASSLEAREQYF. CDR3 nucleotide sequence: TGTGCCAGCAGCTTGGAAGCGCGTGAGCAGTACTTC.

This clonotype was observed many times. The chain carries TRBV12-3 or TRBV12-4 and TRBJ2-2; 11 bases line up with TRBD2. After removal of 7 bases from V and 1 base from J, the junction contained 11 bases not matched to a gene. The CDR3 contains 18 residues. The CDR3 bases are TGTGCCAGCACCATAGGTGGACTAGCGGGTTGGAACACCGGGGAGCTGTTTTTT. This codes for CASTIGGLAGWNTGELFF.

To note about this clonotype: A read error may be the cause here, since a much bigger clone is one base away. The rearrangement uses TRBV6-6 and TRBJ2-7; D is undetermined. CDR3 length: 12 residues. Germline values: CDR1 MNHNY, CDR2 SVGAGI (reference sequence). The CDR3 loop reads CDTRTGSYEQYF. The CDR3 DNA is TGTGACACCCGTACTGGATCCTACGAGCAGTACTTC.

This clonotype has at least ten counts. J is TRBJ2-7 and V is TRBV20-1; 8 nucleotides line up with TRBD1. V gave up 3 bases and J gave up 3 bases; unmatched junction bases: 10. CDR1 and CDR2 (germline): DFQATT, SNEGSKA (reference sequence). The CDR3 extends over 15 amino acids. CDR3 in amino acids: CSASDPGQVGYEQYF. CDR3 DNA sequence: TGCAGTGCTAGCGACCCGGGACAGGTGGGCTACGAGCAGTACTTC.

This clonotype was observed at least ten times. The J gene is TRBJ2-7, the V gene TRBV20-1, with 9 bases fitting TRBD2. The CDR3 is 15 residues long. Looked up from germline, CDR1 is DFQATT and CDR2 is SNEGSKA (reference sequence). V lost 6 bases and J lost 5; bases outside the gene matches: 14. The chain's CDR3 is CSARVGLAGTHEQYF. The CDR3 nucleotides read TGCAGTGCCCGGGTAGGGCTAGCGGGAACCCACGAGCAGTACTTC.

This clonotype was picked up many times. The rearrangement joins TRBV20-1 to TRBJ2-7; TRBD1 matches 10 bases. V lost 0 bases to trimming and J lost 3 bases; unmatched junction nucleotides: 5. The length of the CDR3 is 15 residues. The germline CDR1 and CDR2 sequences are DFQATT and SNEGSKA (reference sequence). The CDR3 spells CSARDQTGGYYEQYF. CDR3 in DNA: TGCAGTGCTAGAGATCAGACAGGGGGCTACTACGAGCAGTACTTC.

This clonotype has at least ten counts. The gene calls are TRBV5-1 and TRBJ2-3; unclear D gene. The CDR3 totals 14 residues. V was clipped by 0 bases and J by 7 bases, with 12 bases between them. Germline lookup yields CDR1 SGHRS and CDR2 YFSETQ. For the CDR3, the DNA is TGCGCCAGCAGCTTGGCATTAGGCGGATATACGCAGTATTTT. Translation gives CASSLALGGYTQYF. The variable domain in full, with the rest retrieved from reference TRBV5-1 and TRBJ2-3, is KAGVTQTPRYLIKTRGQQVTLSCSPISGHRSVSWYQQTPGQGLQFLFEYFSETQRNKGNFPGRFSGRQFSNSRSEMNVSTLELGDSALYLCASSLALGGYTQYFGPGTRLTVL.